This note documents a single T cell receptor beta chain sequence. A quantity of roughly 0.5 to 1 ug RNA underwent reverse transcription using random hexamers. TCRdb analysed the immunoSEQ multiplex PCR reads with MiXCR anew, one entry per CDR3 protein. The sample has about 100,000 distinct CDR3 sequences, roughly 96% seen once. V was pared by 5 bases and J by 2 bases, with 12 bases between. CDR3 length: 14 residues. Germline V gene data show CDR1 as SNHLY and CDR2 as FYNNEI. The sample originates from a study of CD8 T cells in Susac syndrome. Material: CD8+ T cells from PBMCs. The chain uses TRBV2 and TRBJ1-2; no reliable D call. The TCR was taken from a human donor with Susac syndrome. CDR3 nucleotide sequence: TGTGCCAGCAGTCCCGGACGGGTAAACTATGGCTACACCTTC. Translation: CASSPGRVNYGYTF.